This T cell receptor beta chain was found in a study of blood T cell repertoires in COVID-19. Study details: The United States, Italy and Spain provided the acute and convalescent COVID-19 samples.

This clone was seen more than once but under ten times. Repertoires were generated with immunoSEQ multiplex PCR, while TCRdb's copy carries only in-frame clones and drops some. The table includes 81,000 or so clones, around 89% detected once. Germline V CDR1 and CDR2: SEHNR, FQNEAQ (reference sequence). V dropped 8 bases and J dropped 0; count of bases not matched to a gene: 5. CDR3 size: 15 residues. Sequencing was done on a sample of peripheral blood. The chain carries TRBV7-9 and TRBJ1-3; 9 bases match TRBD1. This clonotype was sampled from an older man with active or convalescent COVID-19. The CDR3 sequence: CASSDRGNSGNTIYF. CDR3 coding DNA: TGTGCCAGCTCGGACAGGGGAAACTCTGGAAACACCATATATTTT.